The 21 T cell receptor beta chains below were found in one sample sequenced in a study of cytomegalovirus exposure and HLA in healthy donors. PCR involved 60 Vbeta and 13 Jbeta primers. Assay used: immunoSEQ multiplex PCR; TCRdb lists only in-frame clones, some missing. The specimen's table records 77,000 or so clones. Sequenced: PBMCs. These receptors were taken from a man younger than 40 in good health and CMV-seronegative.

J is TRBJ1-5 and V is TRBV4-3; D call uncertain. The germline V gene encodes CDR1 LGHNA and CDR2 YSLEER. Trimming removed 6 bases at V and 0 bases at J, with 9 bases between. The CDR3 has 14 amino acids. This CDR3 is CASSRDISNQPQHF. CDR3 DNA sequence: TGCGCCAGCAGTCGGGATATTAGCAATCAGCCCCAGCATTTT.

Note on this clone: In the same sample, other DNA sequences code for this CDR3. V is TRBV9 and J is TRBJ2-7, with unresolved D. The CDR3 consists of 14 residues. The germline V gene encodes CDR1 SGDLS and CDR2 YYNGEE. With 0 bases removed from V and 3 bases from J, the gap between germline ends came to 10 bases. For the CDR3, the DNA is TGTGCCAGCAGCGTAGGTTTGTTAGTCTACGAGCAGTACTTC. This sequence encodes CASSVGLLVYEQYF.

The chain recombines TRBV28 with TRBJ2-7; D unclear. Germline V CDR1 and CDR2: MDHEN, SYDVKM. V was trimmed by 6 bases and J by 6 bases, leaving 12 bases between them. This CDR3 is built from 12 residues. CDR3 sequence: CASSRLQVEQYF. The DNA of the CDR3 is TGTGCCAGCAGCCGCCTCCAGGTCGAGCAGTACTTC.

V is TRBV28 and J is TRBJ1-2; 12 nucleotides agree with TRBD1. Losses at the gene ends were 8 bases for V and 5 bases for J; bases not matched to a gene: 21. There are 19 residues in the CDR3. CDR1 and CDR2 from the germline V gene are MDHEN and SYDVKM. CDR3 bases: TGTGCCAGCTCTTCTTTAGTTCTGGGACAGGGGGCCAGAAGGTATGGCTACACCTTC. Translating it yields CASSSLVLGQGARRYGYTF.

The chain carries TRBV4-1 and TRBJ1-1, with D unclear. Trimming took off 1 base at V and 4 bases at J, with 19 bases between the two ends. The CDR3 extends over 17 amino acids. The germline V gene encodes CDR1 MGHRA and CDR2 YSYEKL. In nucleotides, the CDR3 is TGCGCCAGCAGCCAAGCGGTCGTCGTATGGGAGGTCACTGAAGCTTTCTTT. Its protein product is CASSQAVVVWEVTEAFF.

The genes are TRBV6-6 and TRBJ1-1; D remains unclear. This CDR3 has 13 residues. CDR1 MNHNY and CDR2 SVGAGI come from the germline V gene (reference sequence). Trimming removed 0 bases at V and 5 bases at J, with 7 bases between. In nucleotides, the CDR3 is TGTGCCAGCAGTTACTCGACGGGGACTGAAGCTTTCTTT. The encoded protein is CASSYSTGTEAFF.

The chain recombines TRBV5-4 with TRBJ2-5; D unresolved. Germline V gene sequence: CDR1 SGHNT, CDR2 YYREEE (reference sequence). This CDR3 comprises 12 residues. V was cut by 0 bases and J by 4 bases, with 4 bases left in between. Here the CDR3 DNA reads TGTGCCAGCAGCTTGGGAGTAGAGACCCAGTACTTC. Protein product: CASSLGVETQYF.

The chain links TRBV25-1 to TRBJ2-2; unclear D gene. Germline lookup yields CDR1 MGHDK and CDR2 SYGVNS. The CDR3 length is 13 residues. V dropped 2 bases and J dropped 5 bases, with 6 bases sitting between them. As DNA, the CDR3 is TGTGCCAGCAGTGAAGCGAGTACCGGGGAGCTGTTTTTT. Protein sequence: CASSEASTGELFF.

V is TRBV5-4 and J is TRBJ1-1; D is uncertain. Germline V lookup: CDR1 SGHNT, CDR2 YYREEE (reference sequence). Trimming took off 0 bases at V and 1 base at J, with 10 bases between the two ends. This CDR3 is 15 amino acids long. The CDR3 nucleotides are TGTGCCAGCAGCTTGGAACGGGAATCGAACACTGAAGCTTTCTTT. Protein sequence: CASSLERESNTEAFF.

The chain is built from TRBV19 and TRBJ2-7, with 7 bases aligning to TRBD2. This CDR3 region has 16 residues. The V gene's germline CDR1 is LNHDA and CDR2 SQIVND (reference sequence). Trimming removed 5 bases from V and 3 bases from J; junction bases left unmatched: 13. CDR3 protein: CASSQGLVGRDYEQYF. Here the CDR3 DNA reads TGTGCCAGTAGTCAAGGACTAGTAGGTAGGGACTACGAGCAGTACTTC.

The rearrangement links TRBV5-5 to TRBJ2-3; D is unclear. The CDR3 is 15 residues long. V was trimmed by 3 bases and J by 2 bases, leaving 13 bases between them. CDR1 and CDR2 from the germline V gene are SGHKS and YYEKEE (reference sequence). CDR3 in DNA: TGTGCCAGCAGCTACATCCAACGTCCCACAGATACGCAGTATTTT. This gives the protein CASSYIQRPTDTQYF.

V gene TRBV28 combines with J gene TRBJ2-1; 7 positions match TRBD1. V lost 4 bases and J lost 2; bases outside the gene matches: 2. CDR3 size: 14 residues. CDR1 MDHEN and CDR2 SYDVKM come from the germline V gene. CDR3 sequence (DNA): TGTGCCAGCAGTTGGGGGACAGCCTACAATGAGCAGTTCTTC. Translation gives CASSWGTAYNEQFF. The variable domain in full, completed from reference TRBV28 and TRBJ2-1, reads DVKVTQSSRYLVKRTGEKVFLECVQDMDHENMFWYRQDPGLGLRLIYFSYDVKMKEKGDIPEGYSVSREKKERFSLILESASTNQTSMYLCASSWGTAYNEQFFGPGTRLTVL.

The CDR3 DNA reads as TGTGCCAGCAGCTCTACCTCCCTAGGAGGCGAGCAGTACTTC. Translating it yields CASSSTSLGGEQYF. The rearrangement joins TRBV7-3 to TRBJ2-7, with D perhaps matching TRBD2 (5 bases). Germline CDR1 and CDR2: SGHTA and FQGTGA. V was cut by 4 bases and J by 6 bases, with 16 bases left in between. The CDR3 runs to 14 residues.

The chain employs TRBV10-2 and TRBJ1-2; 9 nucleotides line up with TRBD1. CDR3 length equals 13 residues. Germline CDR1 and CDR2: WSHSY and SAAADI. Losses at the gene ends were 6 bases for V and 5 bases for J; bases not matched to a gene: 4. This CDR3 reads CASSRDRVYGYTF. In DNA form, the CDR3 reads TGCGCCAGCAGCCGGGACAGGGTGTATGGCTACACCTTC.

This chain uses TRBV6-6 with TRBJ2-1; 13 nucleotides align to TRBD2. Germline CDR1 is MNHNY and CDR2 is SVGAGI (reference sequence). Trimming removed 6 bases from V and 5 bases from J; junction bases left unmatched: 4. The CDR3 loop spans 15 amino acids. The CDR3 loop is CASSLGLAGNNEQFF. DNA of the CDR3: TGTGCCAGCAGCTTGGGACTAGCGGGGAACAATGAGCAGTTCTTC.

The rearrangement links TRBV6-5 to TRBJ2-5; the D gene is possibly TRBD2 (5 bases). This CDR3 contains 15 residues. V lost 5 bases and J lost 1, with 14 bases in between. Germline assignment: CDR1 MNHEY and CDR2 SVGAGI. CDR3 loop: CASSPFLAAQETQYF. The CDR3 coding sequence is TGTGCCAGCAGTCCCTTTCTAGCAGCCCAAGAGACCCAGTACTTC.

The V and J genes are TRBV7-8 and TRBJ2-3; D might be TRBD2 (7 bases). Germline V CDR1 and CDR2: SGHVS, FQNEAQ. With 4 bases removed from V and 6 bases from J, the gap between germline ends came to 14 bases. The CDR3 has 14 residues. The CDR3 DNA sequence: TGTGCCAGCAGCTCTAGGGGGGGGAGGGATACGCAGTATTTT. It codes for CASSSRGGRDTQYF.

Turning to this clone: The same CDR3 arises from other DNA sequences in this sample as well. The V call is TRBV9, the J call TRBJ2-7; the match to TRBD1 covers 9 bases. The CDR3 length is 14 residues. Germline trimming cut 0 bases from V and 4 bases from J; bases unmatched to any gene: 2. Germline lookup yields CDR1 SGDLS and CDR2 YYNGEE. The CDR3 DNA is TGTGCCAGCAGCGTAGGGGGACAGGGATACGAGCAGTACTTC. Its protein product is CASSVGGQGYEQYF. The complete variable domain, with remaining parts taken from reference TRBV9 and TRBJ2-7, reads DSGVTQTPKHLITATGQRVTLRCSPRSGDLSVYWYQQSLDQGLQFLIQYYNGEERAKGNILERFSAQQFPDLHSELNLSSLELGDSALYFCASSVGGQGYEQYFGPGTRLTVT.

The chain's CDR3 is CASSLIGGNTEAFF. The CDR3 DNA follows: TGCGCCAGCAGCTTGATTGGCGGGAACACTGAAGCTTTCTTT. The rearrangement uses TRBV5-1 and TRBJ1-1; D unclear. With 1 base removed from V and 1 base from J, the gap between germline ends came to 8 bases. The germline CDR1 and CDR2 sequences are SGHRS and YFSETQ. This CDR3 contains 14 residues.

DNA of the CDR3: TGCGCCAGCAGTACCGGGACTAGCGGGGAGACCCAGTACTTC. Translated: CASSTGTSGETQYF. The chain recombines TRBV10-2 with TRBJ2-5, with 12 bases fitting TRBD2. V lost 5 bases, J lost 5 bases, and 3 bases stayed unmatched. This CDR3 is 14 amino acids long. Germline CDR1 reads WSHSY; CDR2 reads SAAADI.

This chain links TRBV11-2 with TRBJ2-7; 10 bases align to TRBD2. Germline values: CDR1 SGHAT, CDR2 FQNNGV. With V trimmed by 3 bases and J by 1 base, 0 bases remained unmatched. CDR3 length: 14 amino acids. In nucleotides, the CDR3 is TGTGCCAGCAGCTTTAGCGGGGGGTCCTACGAGCAGTACTTC. As protein: CASSFSGGSYEQYF.